Below are 24 T cell receptor beta chains sequenced from a single sample in a study of PD-1 blockade in classical Hodgkin lymphoma. Time point noted: newly diagnosed, previously untreated cHL patient sample. Magnetic depletion of unwanted cells isolated CD4+ T cells from thawed PBMCs. Sequenced by immunoSEQ multiplex PCR; TCRdb stores in-frame clones only, minus some. Of around 3,000 clones in the sample, 80% to 85% were seen once. The sequenced sample was CD4+ T cells from blood. These receptors all come from a human donor with classical Hodgkin lymphoma.

J is TRBJ1-4 and V is TRBV2; D unresolved. The germline CDR1 and CDR2 sequences are SNHLY and FYNNEI. The ends were cut back, 7 bases at V and 5 bases at J, with 11 bases in the middle. The CDR3 contains 13 residues. CDR3 protein: CASTPDSNEKLFF. CDR3 DNA: TGTGCCAGCACCCCCGACTCCAATGAAAAACTGTTTTTT.

The chain combines TRBV2 with TRBJ1-2, with unresolved D. V gave up 4 bases and J gave up 0 bases, with 9 bases separating them. The CDR3 loop spans 14 amino acids. CDR1 is SNHLY and CDR2 is FYNNEI in the germline V gene. This CDR3 is CASSGQLSNYGYTF. Here the CDR3 DNA reads TGTGCCAGCAGTGGTCAGCTGTCTAACTATGGCTACACCTTC.

The chain links TRBV19 to TRBJ2-7; TRBD1 matches at 10 bases. The CDR3 is 14 residues long. Looked up from germline, CDR1 is LNHDA and CDR2 is SQIVND (reference sequence). V shed 5 bases, J shed 4 bases, and the junction held 5 bases outside the gene matches. The DNA for the CDR3 is TGTGCCAGTAGTGGGACAGGGGTGACGTACGAGCAGTACTTC. Translation: CASSGTGVTYEQYF.

CDR3 in DNA: TGTGCCAGCTCCTCGGGACAGGGCCGTAGTGAGCAGTTCTTC. The encoded protein is CASSSGQGRSEQFF. This chain links TRBV6-1 with TRBJ2-1, with 9 bases that match TRBD1. The CDR3 consists of 14 residues. From germline, CDR1 is MNHNS and CDR2 SASEGT. V was pared by 8 bases and J by 9 bases, with 11 bases of the junction left unmatched.

The chain uses TRBV2 and TRBJ2-3; D unclear. The CDR3 runs 12 residues. With 8 bases removed from V and 1 base from J, the gap between germline ends came to 7 bases. Germline-derived CDR1 and CDR2 are SNHLY and FYNNEI. CDR3 in amino acids: CASAPGTDTQYF. The CDR3 DNA follows: TGTGCCAGCGCTCCTGGCACAGATACGCAGTATTTT.

The chain uses TRBV12-5 and TRBJ2-7, with D maybe TRBD1 (6 bases). This CDR3 comprises 14 residues. V was clipped by 2 bases and J by 2 bases, with 10 bases between them. The V gene's germline CDR1 is LGHNT and CDR2 FRNRAP. In DNA, the CDR3 is TGTGCTAGTGGTTTGACAGGGCGAACCTACGAGCAGTACTTC. It translates to CASGLTGRTYEQYF.

CDR3: CASSVGEVNYGYTF. CDR3 sequence (DNA): TGTGCCAGCAGCGTGGGGGAGGTAAACTATGGCTACACCTTC. The chain combines TRBV9 with TRBJ1-2; perhaps TRBD1 as D (5 bases). Germline V CDR1 and CDR2: SGDLS, YYNGEE. The ends were cut back, 2 bases at V and 2 bases at J, with 10 bases in the middle. The CDR3 totals 14 residues.

This chain links TRBV6-5 with TRBJ2-5; tentative D call: TRBD1 (6 bases). CDR1 and CDR2 (germline): MNHEY, SVGAGI. Trimming stripped 4 bases from V and 4 bases from J, with 16 bases between. There are 15 residues in the CDR3. The CDR3: CASSSPHRAGETQYF. The CDR3, as DNA: TGTGCCAGCAGTTCCCCCCACAGGGCGGGAGAGACCCAGTACTTC.

The V and J genes are TRBV5-4 and TRBJ2-7, with TRBD2 matching 9 bases. The CDR3 extends over 17 amino acids. The germline V gene encodes CDR1 SGHNT and CDR2 YYREEE (reference sequence). With V trimmed by 3 bases and J by 5 bases, 15 bases remained unmatched. CDR3 protein: CASSSNPKPGLAHEQYF. The CDR3 DNA reads as TGTGCCAGCAGCTCCAACCCGAAACCGGGACTAGCACACGAGCAGTACTTC.

The rearrangement uses TRBV10-1 and TRBJ1-2, with D hard to call. The V gene lost 2 bases and the J gene lost 4 bases, with 8 bases spanning the gap. The CDR3 runs 13 residues. Germline V gene sequence: CDR1 WNHNN, CDR2 SYGVQD (reference sequence). This chain's CDR3 is CASSEGVGYGYTF. In DNA, the CDR3 is TGCGCCAGCAGTGAGGGTGTCGGCTATGGCTACACCTTC.

The chain joins TRBV2 to TRBJ2-3; TRBD2 matches at 9 bases. Germline lookup yields CDR1 SNHLY and CDR2 FYNNEI. CDR3 length equals 15 residues. V was clipped by 3 bases and J by 5 bases; unmatched bases: 6. This chain's CDR3 is CASSDGSGSGDTQYF. The CDR3 region has the DNA TGTGCCAGCAGTGATGGTAGCGGGAGTGGAGATACGCAGTATTTT.

CDR3 sequence: CASSPYGDDGSPLHF. The CDR3 coding sequence is TGTGCCAGCAGCCCCTACGGGGATGACGGTTCACCCCTCCACTTT. V is TRBV9 and J is TRBJ1-6; unclear D gene. The germline V and J ends were trimmed by 4 bases and 9 bases, with 17 bases remaining between them. Germline lookup yields CDR1 SGDLS and CDR2 YYNGEE. CDR3 length equals 15 residues.

This clone is a singleton in its sample. The gene calls are TRBV5-1 and TRBJ1-4, with a weak D call TRBD1 (5 bases). The CDR3 runs 13 residues. From germline, CDR1 is SGHRS and CDR2 YFSETQ. Trimming took off 0 bases at V and 5 bases at J, with 5 bases between the two ends. CDR3 DNA: TGCGCCAGCAGCTTGGGACAGAATGAAAAACTGTTTTTT. It yields the protein CASSLGQNEKLFF.

The V and J genes are TRBV6-1 and TRBJ2-2, with D possibly TRBD1 on 6 matching bases. This CDR3 is 14 amino acids long. The V end was cut by 6 bases, the J end by 5 bases, with 13 bases between. The germline gives CDR1 MNHNS, CDR2 SASEGT. CDR3 nucleotides: TGTGCCAGCAGCACAGGGTCTCTAACCGGGGAGCTGTTTTTT. It yields the protein CASSTGSLTGELFF.

The CDR3 loop reads CASRDLRGHGGYTF. The DNA for the CDR3 is TGTGCCAGCAGGGATCTCAGGGGTCACGGAGGCTACACCTTC. The chain uses TRBV2 and TRBJ1-2, with a tentative D call TRBD1 (6 bases). The CDR3 has 14 amino acids. Germline V CDR1 and CDR2: SNHLY, FYNNEI. Between the trimmed V and J ends, which lost 6 bases and 8 bases, there was a span of 19 bases.

This clone occurred a few times. The rearrangement links TRBV10-3 to TRBJ2-1; D perhaps matches TRBD2 (5 bases). Germline CDR1 reads ENHRY; CDR2 reads SYGVKD. The V end was cut by 7 bases, the J end by 4 bases, with 11 bases between. The CDR3 runs 13 residues. As DNA, the CDR3 is TGTGCCATCAAGGAGGAAACGTACAATGAGCAGTTCTTC. Its protein is CAIKEETYNEQFF.

CDR3 sequence: CASSVGGHSSYEQYF. In DNA form, the CDR3 reads TGTGCCAGCAGCGTAGGGGGACACAGCTCCTACGAGCAGTACTTC. The rearrangement joins TRBV9 to TRBJ2-7; TRBD1 is a possible D gene (6 bases). CDR1 is SGDLS and CDR2 is YYNGEE in the germline V gene. This CDR3 has 15 amino acids. Trimming removed 0 bases at V and 0 bases at J, with 10 bases between.

The chain links TRBV5-6 to TRBJ1-1; no clear D. Trimming left V 0 bases short and J 1 base short, with 16 bases between. CDR1 and CDR2 (germline): SGHDT, YYEEEE. This CDR3 is 17 amino acids long. In DNA, the CDR3 is TGTGCCAGCAGCTTGGTAGGCAGGACCTCTGAGAACACTGAAGCTTTCTTT. Amino acids: CASSLVGRTSENTEAFF.

In its sample, this clone was seen a few times. V and J are TRBV6-7 and TRBJ2-7; D unresolved. TRBV6-7 is identified as an open reading frame with a role that is uncertain. The CDR3 totals 12 residues. The V end lost 7 bases, the J end lost 9 bases, and 16 bases lay between the germline ends. The CDR3 nucleotides are TGTGCCAGCACACCGGGCCGCCCGGGGCAGTACTTC. It specifies CASTPGRPGQYF.

This chain connects TRBV28 to TRBJ2-2, with D possibly being TRBD2 (5 bases). Germline-derived CDR1 and CDR2 are MDHEN and SYDVKM. V lost 8 bases and J 3 bases, leaving 10 bases between the germline ends. The CDR3 runs 13 residues. The CDR3 DNA reads as TGTGCCAGCGGGGAGTGGGACACCGGGGAGCTGTTTTTT. Translation: CASGEWDTGELFF.

V gene TRBV9 combines with J gene TRBJ2-5; D possibly uses TRBD1 or TRBD2 (5 bases each). Germline CDR1 and CDR2: SGDLS and YYNGEE. This CDR3 has 14 residues. Trimming pared 1 base from V and 2 bases from J, leaving 9 bases between. The DNA for the CDR3 is TGTGCCAGCAGCGTACTGGGGGATCAAGAGACCCAGTACTTC. It is translated as CASSVLGDQETQYF. Looking up the rest from reference TRBV9 and TRBJ2-5 gives the full variable domain: DSGVTQTPKHLITATGQRVTLRCSPRSGDLSVYWYQQSLDQGLQFLIQYYNGEERAKGNILERFSAQQFPDLHSELNLSSLELGDSALYFCASSVLGDQETQYFGPGTRLLVL.

This sequence joins TRBV2 and TRBJ2-1; perhaps TRBD2 as D (6 bases). This CDR3 spans 16 amino acids. The germline CDR1 and CDR2 sequences are SNHLY and FYNNEI. The germline V and J ends were trimmed by 1 base and 9 bases, with 19 bases remaining between them. The CDR3 loop is CASSEGFGGGEFEQFF. Written as DNA, the CDR3 is TGTGCCAGCAGTGAAGGATTCGGGGGTGGGGAATTTGAGCAGTTCTTC.

This rearrangement joins TRBV2 to TRBJ2-3; D is unresolved. The CDR3 extends over 14 amino acids. V shed 4 bases and J shed 2 bases, with 10 bases lying between them. Per germline, CDR1 SNHLY and CDR2 FYNNEI. The CDR3 is CASSVDGYTDTQYF. CDR3 bases: TGTGCCAGCAGTGTGGACGGATACACAGATACGCAGTATTTT.

The V gene is TRBV19, the J gene TRBJ2-2; TRBD1 matches at 11 bases. The junction had 5 bases not matched to a gene; V was cut back by 4 bases and J by 7 bases. The germline V gene has CDR1 LNHDA and CDR2 SQIVND (reference sequence). The CDR3 is made up of 15 amino acids. The CDR3 spells CASSRTGGADGELFF. CDR3 DNA: TGTGCCAGTAGTAGGACAGGGGGCGCAGACGGGGAGCTGTTTTTT.